This T cell receptor (beta chain) emerged from a study of cytomegalovirus exposure and HLA in healthy donors. About this clone itself: This specimen includes other DNA sequences encoding the same CDR3.

This table comes from immunoSEQ multiplex PCR, and its TCRdb copy is limited to in-frame clones, with some not included. This sample has about 300,000 clones; roughly 90% occur once, and the top ten carry 0.92%. The CDR3 loop spans 11 amino acids. V lost 7 bases to trimming and J lost 4 bases; unmatched junction nucleotides: 2. The germline CDR1 and CDR2 sequences are SGDLS and YYNGEE. The sequencing input was PBMCs. V is TRBV9 and J is TRBJ2-7, with 7 nucleotides matching TRBD1. This receptor was taken from a woman aged 18-35 years in good health and CMV-seronegative. The CDR3 DNA sequence: TGTGCCAGCGGGACAGCTTACGAGCAGTACTTC. Translating gives CASGTAYEQYF.